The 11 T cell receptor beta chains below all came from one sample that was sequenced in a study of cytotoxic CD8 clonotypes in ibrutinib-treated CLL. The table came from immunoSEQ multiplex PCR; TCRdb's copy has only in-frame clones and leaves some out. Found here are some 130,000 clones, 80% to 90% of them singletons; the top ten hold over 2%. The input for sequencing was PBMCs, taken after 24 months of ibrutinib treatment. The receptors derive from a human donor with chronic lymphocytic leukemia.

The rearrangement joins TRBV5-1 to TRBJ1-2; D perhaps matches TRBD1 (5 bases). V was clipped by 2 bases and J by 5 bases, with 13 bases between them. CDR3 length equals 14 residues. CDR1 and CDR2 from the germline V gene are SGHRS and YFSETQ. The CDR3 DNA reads TGCGCCAGCAGCTTAGAGACAGCCTCATATGGCTACACCTTC. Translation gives CASSLETASYGYTF.

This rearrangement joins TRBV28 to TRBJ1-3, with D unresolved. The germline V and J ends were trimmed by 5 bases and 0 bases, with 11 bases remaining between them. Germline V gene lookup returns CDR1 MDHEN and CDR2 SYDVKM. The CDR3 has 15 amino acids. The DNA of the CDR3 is TGTGCCAGCAGTCTTACAGAGCTCTCTGGAAACACCATATATTTT. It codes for CASSLTELSGNTIYF.

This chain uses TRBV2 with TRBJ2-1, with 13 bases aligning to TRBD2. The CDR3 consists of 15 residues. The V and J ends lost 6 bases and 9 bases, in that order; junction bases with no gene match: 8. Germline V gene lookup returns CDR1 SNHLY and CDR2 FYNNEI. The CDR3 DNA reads TGTGCCAGCAGCAAACTAGCGGGGGGGCAGGGTGAGCAGTTCTTC. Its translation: CASSKLAGGQGEQFF.

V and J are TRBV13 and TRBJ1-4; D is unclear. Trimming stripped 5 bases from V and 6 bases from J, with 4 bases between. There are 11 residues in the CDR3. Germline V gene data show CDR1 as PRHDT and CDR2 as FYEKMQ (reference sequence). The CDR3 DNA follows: TGTGCCAGCAGCGCGGATGAAAAACTGTTTTTT. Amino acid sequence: CASSADEKLFF.

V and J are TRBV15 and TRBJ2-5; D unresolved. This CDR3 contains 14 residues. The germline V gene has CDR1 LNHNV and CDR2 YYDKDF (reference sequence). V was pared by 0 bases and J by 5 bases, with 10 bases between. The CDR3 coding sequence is TGTGCCACCAGCAGAGAGGGCATCGGGGAGACCCAGTACTTC. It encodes CATSREGIGETQYF.

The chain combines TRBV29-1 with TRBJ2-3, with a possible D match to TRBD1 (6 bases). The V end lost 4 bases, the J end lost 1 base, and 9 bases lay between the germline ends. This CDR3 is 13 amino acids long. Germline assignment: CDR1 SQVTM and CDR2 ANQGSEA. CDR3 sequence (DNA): TGCAGCGTTGTACAGGGAGGCACAGATACGCAGTATTTT. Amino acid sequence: CSVVQGGTDTQYF.

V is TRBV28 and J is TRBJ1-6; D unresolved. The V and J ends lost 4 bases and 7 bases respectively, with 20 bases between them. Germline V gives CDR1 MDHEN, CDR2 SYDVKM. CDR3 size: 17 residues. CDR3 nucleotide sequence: TGTGCCAGCAGTTCTGGGGTGGGGAGAACGCTCAATTCACCCCTCCACTTT. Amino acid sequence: CASSSGVGRTLNSPLHF.

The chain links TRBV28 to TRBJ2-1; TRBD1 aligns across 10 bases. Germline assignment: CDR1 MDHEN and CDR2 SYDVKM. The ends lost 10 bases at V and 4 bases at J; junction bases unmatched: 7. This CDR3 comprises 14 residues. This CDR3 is CATRTGGKYNEQFF. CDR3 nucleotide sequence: TGTGCCACCCGGACAGGGGGAAAATACAATGAGCAGTTCTTC.

The CDR3 reads CASSLLPPGGMGMETQYF. In DNA, the CDR3 is TGTGCCAGCAGCTTACTCCCCCCAGGGGGCATGGGAATGGAGACCCAGTACTTC. V gene TRBV7-2 combines with J gene TRBJ2-5; 8 bases are a match to TRBD1. The germline CDR1 and CDR2 sequences are SGHTA and FQGNSA. The CDR3 extends over 18 amino acids. V lost 2 bases, J lost 5 bases, and 16 bases stayed unmatched.

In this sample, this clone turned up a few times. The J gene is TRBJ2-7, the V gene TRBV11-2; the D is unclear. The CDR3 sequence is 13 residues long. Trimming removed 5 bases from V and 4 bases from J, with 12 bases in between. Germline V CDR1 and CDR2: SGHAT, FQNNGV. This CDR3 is CASSHPGGYEQYF. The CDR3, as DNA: TGTGCCAGCAGCCACCCGGGTGGGTACGAGCAGTACTTC. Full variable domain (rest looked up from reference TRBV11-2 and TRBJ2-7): EAGVAQSPRYKIIEKRQSVAFWCNPISGHATLYWYQQILGQGPKLLIQFQNNGVVDDSQLPKDRFSAERLKGVDSTLKIQPAKLEDSAVYLCASSHPGGYEQYFGPGTRLTVT.

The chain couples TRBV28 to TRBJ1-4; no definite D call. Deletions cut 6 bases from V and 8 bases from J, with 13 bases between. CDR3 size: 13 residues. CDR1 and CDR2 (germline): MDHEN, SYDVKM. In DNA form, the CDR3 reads TGTGCCAGCAGCCAACTAGATCACGAAAAACTGTTTTTT. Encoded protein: CASSQLDHEKLFF. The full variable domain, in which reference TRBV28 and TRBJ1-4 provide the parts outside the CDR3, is DVKVTQSSRYLVKRTGEKVFLECVQDMDHENMFWYRQDPGLGLRLIYFSYDVKMKEKGDIPEGYSVSREKKERFSLILESASTNQTSMYLCASSQLDHEKLFFGSGTQLSVL.